This T cell receptor (beta chain) derives from a study of T cells in Graves' hyperthyroidism and ophthalmopathy. Study in general: Prior to any treatment, at the point of initial diagnosis, peripheral blood was collected.

Study conclusions and caveats: Patients with ophthalmopathy were separated from those with stable hyperthyroidism by a 13 V-J model.

Pregnant or lactating patients were excluded, as were those with uncontrolled infection or other autoimmune disease. RNA transcripts provided the source from which TCR beta CDR3 regions were amplified. An initial round of RT-PCR targeting the TCR CDR3 relied on the HTBI primer set. TCRdb fed the multiplex PCR reads into MiXCR, producing one record per CDR3 protein. The sample yields roughly 550,000 distinct CDR3 sequences, around 16% seen once. This clonotype was counted a few times. Its specificity is unknown. The sequencing sample was made of blood. This receptor was taken from a woman in her thirties with Graves' ophthalmopathy.

This CDR3 reads CASSLQSNTGELFF. CDR3 nucleotides: TGTGCCAGCAGTCTACAATCGAACACCGGGGAGCTGTTTTTT. J is TRBJ2-2 and V is TRBV2; D gene uncertain. V gave up 5 bases and J gave up 0 bases, with 7 bases separating them. The CDR3 spans 14 residues. Germline V gene data show CDR1 as SNHLY and CDR2 as FYNNEI.